Listed below are T cell receptor beta chains from one sample, sequenced in a study of blood T cell repertoires in COVID-19. Clones were sequenced by immunoSEQ multiplex PCR, and TCRdb holds only the in-frame ones, with some missing. This sample has about 210,000 clones, with around 86% found just once. Sequenced input: PBMCs or T cells enriched from blood (not recorded which). These receptors were obtained from a woman in her thirties or forties with acute COVID-19. CDR3s include the opening cysteine and the closing phenylalanine or tryptophan. D genes are given only for firm matches. Only part of the rows carry a size: once, few, many, or a class if the clone is expanded.

TRBJ2-2 TRBV7-8 15 - - CASSWTRGVTGELFF TGTGCCAGCAGCTGGACTCGCGGTGTCACCGGGGAGCTGTTTTTT
TRBJ1-4 TRBV24-1 13 - - CATSDLMSEKLFF TGTGCCACCAGTGATTTGATGAGTGAAAAACTGTTTTTT
TRBJ2-1 TRBV7-3 17 TRBD2 - CASSPRGLGSRQAEQFF TGTGCCAGCAGCCCTCGTGGACTAGGGAGCCGACAAGCAGAGCAGTTCTTC
TRBJ2-1 TRBV27 15 TRBD2 - CASRSWWEGLNEQFF TGTGCCAGTCGATCCTGGTGGGAGGGCCTCAATGAGCAGTTCTTC
TRBJ2-7 TRBV2 14 TRBD1 few CASSGTTGPYEQYF TGTGCCAGCAGTGGGACGACAGGGCCGTACGAGCAGTACTTC
TRBJ1-1 TRBV28 12 - - CASSLSPQGAFF TGTGCCAGCAGTTTATCCCCCCAGGGAGCTTTCTTT
TRBJ2-1 TRBV29-1 12 - - CSVERDYNEQFF TGCAGCGTTGAACGGGATTACAATGAGCAGTTCTTC
TRBJ2-2 TRBV25-1 16 TRBD2 few CASSDSGRIYTGELFF TGTGCCAGCAGTGACAGCGGGAGGATATACACCGGGGAGCTGTTTTTT
TRBJ2-2 TRBV28 18 - - CASSFPPRRRAGTGELFF TGTGCCAGCAGTTTCCCCCCACGGAGGAGGGCGGGCACCGGGGAGCTGTTTTTT
TRBJ2-1 TRBV19 21 TRBD2 - CASSIDLKGLAGGWSYNEQFF TGTGCCAGTAGTATAGATCTAAAGGGACTAGCGGGAGGATGGTCCTACAATGAGCAGTTCTTC
TRBJ1-1 TRBV7-9 13 - - CASSFVQNTEAFF TGTGCCAGCAGCTTTGTACAGAACACTGAAGCTTTCTTT
TRBJ2-2 TRBV6-1 20 TRBD2 once CASSELWEVGGRPNTGELFF TGTGCCAGCAGTGAATTGTGGGAGGTCGGCGGGAGGCCCAACACCGGGGAGCTGTTTTTT
TRBJ2-5 TRBV6-5 14 TRBD1 - CASSKTGGWETQYF TGTGCCAGCAGTAAAACAGGGGGCTGGGAGACCCAGTACTTC
TRBJ1-4 TRBV3-1/TRBV3-2 16 - few CASSLGQGGDVEKLFF TGTGCCAGCAGCCTGGGTCAGGGAGGGGATGTCGAAAAACTGTTTTTT
TRBJ2-7 TRBV5-1 11 - few CASSPGLEQYF TGCGCCAGCAGCCCAGGGCTCGAGCAGTACTTC
TRBJ1-1 TRBV2 15 TRBD1 - CASSPGQGVSTEAFF TGTGCCAGCAGCCCGGGACAGGGGGTATCCACTGAAGCTTTCTTT